This TCR beta chain was obtained from a study of breast tumors, draining lymph nodes, adjacent tissues. Study-wide findings and caveats: Tumors had less TCR diversity than lymph nodes, more than nontumor tissue. The data were judged consistent with most tumor T cells coming from lymph node and expanding in tumor. Luminal-like breast cancer showed significantly higher tumor–nontumor repertoire similarity than basal-like. Tumor T cell lymph node origin was a supported hypothesis, not proven.

TCRdb called the multiplex PCR reads again in MiXCR, with one record for every CDR3 protein. The table has under 150,000 distinct CDR3 sequences, 21% seen once. As for this clonotype: Antigen: not known. A much larger clone lies a single base off, so this may be a read error.

The lymph nodes were axillary draining lymph nodes from breast cancer patients. This CDR3 is built from 12 residues. Germline V gives CDR1 SGHAT, CDR2 FQNNGV. The sequenced material came from axillary lymph node tissue. The receptor was derived from a female donor with breast cancer. Some clones in this sample may be carry-over from other donors' samples. J is TRBJ1-4 and V is TRBV11-2; no reliable D call. DNA for the CDR3: TGTGCCAGCAGTCATGGCGGTGAAGAACTGTTTTTT. Protein: CASSHGGEELFF.